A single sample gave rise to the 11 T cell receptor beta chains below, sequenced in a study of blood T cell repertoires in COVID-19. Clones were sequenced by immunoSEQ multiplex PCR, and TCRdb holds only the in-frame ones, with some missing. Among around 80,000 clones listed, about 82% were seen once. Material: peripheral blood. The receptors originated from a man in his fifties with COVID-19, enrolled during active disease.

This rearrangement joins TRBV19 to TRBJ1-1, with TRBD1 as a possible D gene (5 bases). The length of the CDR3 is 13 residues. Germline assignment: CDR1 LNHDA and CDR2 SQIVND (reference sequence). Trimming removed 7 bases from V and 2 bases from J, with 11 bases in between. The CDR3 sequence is CASKTEDNTEAFF. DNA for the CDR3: TGTGCCAGTAAGACAGAGGATAACACTGAAGCTTTCTTT. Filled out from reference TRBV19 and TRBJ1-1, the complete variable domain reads DGGITQSPKYLFRKEGQNVTLSCEQNLNHDAMYWYRQDPGQGLRLIYYSQIVNDFQKGDIAEGYSVSREKKESFPLTVTSAQKNPTAFYLCASKTEDNTEAFFGQGTRLTVV.

CDR3 region: CASKSGDLRDTQYF. CDR3 nucleotides: TGTGCCAGCAAGAGCGGCGACCTCAGGGATACGCAGTATTTT. This rearrangement joins TRBV28 to TRBJ2-3, with D possibly being TRBD2 (5 bases). CDR1 MDHEN and CDR2 SYDVKM come from the germline V gene. V lost 7 bases and J 6 bases, leaving 17 bases between the germline ends. This CDR3 region has 14 residues.

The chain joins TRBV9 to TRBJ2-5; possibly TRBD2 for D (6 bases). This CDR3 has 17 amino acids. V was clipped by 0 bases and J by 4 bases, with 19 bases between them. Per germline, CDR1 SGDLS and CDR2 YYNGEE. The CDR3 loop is CASSVEDGGEGAETQYF. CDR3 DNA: TGTGCCAGCAGCGTAGAAGACGGAGGGGAAGGGGCAGAGACCCAGTACTTC.

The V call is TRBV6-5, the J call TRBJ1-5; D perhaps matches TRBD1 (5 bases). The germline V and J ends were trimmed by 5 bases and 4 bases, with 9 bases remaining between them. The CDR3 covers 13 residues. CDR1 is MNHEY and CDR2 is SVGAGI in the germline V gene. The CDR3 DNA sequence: TGTGCCAGCAGTCCGCGACAGAATCAGCCCCAGCATTTT. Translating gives CASSPRQNQPQHF.

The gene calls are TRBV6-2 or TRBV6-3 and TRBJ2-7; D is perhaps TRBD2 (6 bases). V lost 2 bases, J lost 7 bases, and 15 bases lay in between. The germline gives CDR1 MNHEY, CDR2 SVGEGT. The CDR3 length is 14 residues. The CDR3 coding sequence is TGTGCCAGCAGTTACACGGCCGGGACTCGGGAGCAGTACTTC. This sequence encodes CASSYTAGTREQYF.

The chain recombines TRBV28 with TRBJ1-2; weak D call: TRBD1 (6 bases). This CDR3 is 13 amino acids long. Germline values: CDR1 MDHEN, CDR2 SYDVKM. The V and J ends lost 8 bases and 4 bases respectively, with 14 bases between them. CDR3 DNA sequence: TGTGCCAGCTGTCGACAGGCGGTCTATGGCTACACCTTC. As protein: CASCRQAVYGYTF.

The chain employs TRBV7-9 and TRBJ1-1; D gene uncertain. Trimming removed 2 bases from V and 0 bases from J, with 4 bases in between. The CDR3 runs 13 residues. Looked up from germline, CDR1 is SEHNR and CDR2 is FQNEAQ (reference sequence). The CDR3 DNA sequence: TGTGCCAGCAGCTTACCCTTGAACACTGAAGCTTTCTTT. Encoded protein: CASSLPLNTEAFF. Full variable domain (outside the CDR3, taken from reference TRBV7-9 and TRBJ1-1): DTGVSQNPRHKITKRGQNVTFRCDPISEHNRLYWYRQTLGQGPEFLTYFQNEAQLEKSRLLSDRFSAERPKGSFSTLEIQRTEQGDSAMYLCASSLPLNTEAFFGQGTRLTVV.

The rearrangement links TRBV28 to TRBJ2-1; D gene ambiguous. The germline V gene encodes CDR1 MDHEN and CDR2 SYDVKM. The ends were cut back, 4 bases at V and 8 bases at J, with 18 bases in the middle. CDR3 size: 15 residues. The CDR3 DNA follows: TGTGCCAGCAGTTCTAGGAGTCCCTCTAAGGATGAGCAGTTCTTC. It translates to CASSSRSPSKDEQFF.

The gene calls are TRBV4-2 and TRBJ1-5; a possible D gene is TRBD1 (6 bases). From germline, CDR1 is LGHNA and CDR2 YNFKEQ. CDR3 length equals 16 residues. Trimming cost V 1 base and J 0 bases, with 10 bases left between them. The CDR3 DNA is TGTGCCAGCAGCCAAGTAGGACAGTATAGCAATCAGCCCCAGCATTTT. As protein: CASSQVGQYSNQPQHF.

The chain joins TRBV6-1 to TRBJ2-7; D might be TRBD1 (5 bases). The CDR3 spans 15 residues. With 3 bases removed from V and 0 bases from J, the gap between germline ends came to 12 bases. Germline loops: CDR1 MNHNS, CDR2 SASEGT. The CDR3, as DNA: TGTGCCAGCAGTGATGGGGCAGTCAGCTCCTACGAGCAGTACTTC. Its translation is CASSDGAVSSYEQYF.

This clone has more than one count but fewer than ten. The CDR3, as DNA: TGTGCCAGCAGCTTGGGGGGACAGGGGTCCTACGAGCAGTACTTC. It specifies CASSLGGQGSYEQYF. The chain carries TRBV5-4 and TRBJ2-7, with TRBD1 identical over 10 bases. From germline, CDR1 is SGHNT and CDR2 YYREEE (reference sequence). V lost 0 bases and J lost 1; bases outside the gene matches: 1. CDR3 length: 15 residues.